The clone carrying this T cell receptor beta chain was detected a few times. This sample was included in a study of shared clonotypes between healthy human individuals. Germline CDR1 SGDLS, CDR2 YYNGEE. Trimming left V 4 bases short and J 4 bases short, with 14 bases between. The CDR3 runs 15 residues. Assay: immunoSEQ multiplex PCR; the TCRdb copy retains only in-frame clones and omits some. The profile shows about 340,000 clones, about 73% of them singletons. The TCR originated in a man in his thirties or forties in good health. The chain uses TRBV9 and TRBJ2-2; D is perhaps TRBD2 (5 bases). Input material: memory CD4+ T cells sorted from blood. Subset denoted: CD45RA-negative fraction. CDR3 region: CASSLLPEGTGELFF. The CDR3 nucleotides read TGTGCCAGCAGCCTTCTACCCGAGGGCACCGGGGAGCTGTTTTTT.